The 5 T cell receptor beta chains below were found in one sample sequenced in a study of blood T cells in healthy people across ages. The second PCR ran roughly 7 to 11 cycles with a sample-barcoded 5' primer and J-beta primers. Using its own MiXCR run on the 5' RACE reads, TCRdb lists one record per CDR3 protein. The sample has roughly 1,500,000 distinct CDR3 sequences; 35% to 45% are singletons. Sequencing was carried out using blood. The receptors originated from a woman between 18 and 29 years old in good health.

This clonotype was seen a few times. The chain uses TRBV7-9 and TRBJ2-4, with TRBD1 matching 10 bases. The junction had 9 bases not matched to a gene; V was cut back by 10 bases and J by 0 bases. Germline V CDR1 and CDR2: SEHNR, FQNEAQ (reference sequence). The CDR3 totals 16 residues. The CDR3 loop reads CATGTGALIAKNIQYF. CDR3 sequence (DNA): TGTGCCACCGGGACAGGGGCTCTTATAGCCAAAAACATTCAGTACTTC.

This rearrangement joins TRBV6-5 to TRBJ2-2; the match to TRBD1 covers 12 bases. V dropped 0 bases and J dropped 4; count of bases not matched to a gene: 3. The CDR3 is made up of 17 amino acids. Germline lookup yields CDR1 MNHEY and CDR2 SVGAGI. CDR3 in DNA: TGTGCCAGCAGTTACTCGGGACAGGGGGCGGTCACCGGGGAGCTGTTTTTT. It is translated as CASSYSGQGAVTGELFF.

The chain is built from TRBV5-5 and TRBJ1-2; 7 bases align to TRBD1. J gave up 6 bases and V 4 bases, and 9 bases lay outside the gene matches. Germline CDR1 and CDR2: SGHKS and YYEKEE (reference sequence). This CDR3 is built from 14 residues. The chain's CDR3 is CASSPPDRLDGYTF. CDR3 nucleotide sequence: TGTGCCAGCAGCCCTCCGGACAGGTTAGATGGCTACACCTTC.

The V gene is TRBV2, the J gene TRBJ2-2; tentatively, D is TRBD1 (5 bases). V was trimmed by 8 bases and J by 2 bases, leaving 12 bases between them. This CDR3 is built from 14 residues. The V gene's germline CDR1 is SNHLY and CDR2 FYNNEI. CDR3 sequence (DNA): TGTGCCAGCGATATCCAGGGAAACACCGGGGAGCTGTTTTTT. Amino acid sequence: CASDIQGNTGELFF.

The chain has TRBV7-9 and TRBJ2-1, with D possibly matching TRBD1 (6 bases). This CDR3 contains 17 residues. Germline V gives CDR1 SEHNR, CDR2 FQNEAQ (reference sequence). Between the trimmed V and J ends, which lost 1 base and 10 bases, there was a span of 23 bases. In DNA form, the CDR3 reads TGTGCCAGCAGCTTAGACGAGGGTCAGGGGTTCCCGTGGGAGCAGTTCTTC. Protein sequence: CASSLDEGQGFPWEQFF. Variable domain in full (rest from reference TRBV7-9 and TRBJ2-1): DTGVSQNPRHKITKRGQNVTFRCDPISEHNRLYWYRQTLGQGPEFLTYFQNEAQLEKSRLLSDRFSAERPKGSFSTLEIQRTEQGDSAMYLCASSLDEGQGFPWEQFFGPGTRLTVL.